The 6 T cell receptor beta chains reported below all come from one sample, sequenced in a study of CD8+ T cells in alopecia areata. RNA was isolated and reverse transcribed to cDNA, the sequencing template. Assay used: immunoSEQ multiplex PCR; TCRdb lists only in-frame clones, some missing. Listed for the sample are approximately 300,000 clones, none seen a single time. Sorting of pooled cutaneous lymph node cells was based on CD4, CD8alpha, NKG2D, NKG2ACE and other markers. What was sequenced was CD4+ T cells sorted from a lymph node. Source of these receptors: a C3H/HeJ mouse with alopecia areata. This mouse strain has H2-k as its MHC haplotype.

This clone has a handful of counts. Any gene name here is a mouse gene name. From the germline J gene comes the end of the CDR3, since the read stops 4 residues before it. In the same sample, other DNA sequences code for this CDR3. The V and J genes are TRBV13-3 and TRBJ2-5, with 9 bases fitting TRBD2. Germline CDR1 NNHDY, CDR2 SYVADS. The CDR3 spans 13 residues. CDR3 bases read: TGTGCCAGCAGGCTGGGGGGGGAAGAC. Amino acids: CASRLGGED. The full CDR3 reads CASRLGGEDTQYF.

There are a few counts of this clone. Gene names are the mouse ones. Incomplete CDR3 DNA: TGTGCCAGCAGTCCGGACAGGGTTAACCAAGAC. This translates into CASSPDRVNQD. The entire CDR3 reads CASSPDRVNQDTQYF. The chain is built from TRBV13-3 and TRBJ2-5, with 8 bases that match TRBD1. The CDR3 end is not reached by the read, which stops 4 residues before it; the germline J gene fills it in. With 4 bases clipped from V and 0 bases from J, the junction kept 4 bases outside the gene matches. There are 15 residues in the CDR3. Germline assignment: CDR1 NNHDY and CDR2 SYVADS.

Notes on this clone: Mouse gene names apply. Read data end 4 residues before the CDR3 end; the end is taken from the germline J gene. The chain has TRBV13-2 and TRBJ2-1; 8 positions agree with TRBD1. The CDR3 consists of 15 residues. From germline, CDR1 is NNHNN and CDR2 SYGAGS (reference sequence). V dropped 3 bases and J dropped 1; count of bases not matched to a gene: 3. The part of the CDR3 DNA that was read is TGTGCCAGCGGTGCGCAGGGGGCAAACTATGCT. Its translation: CASGAQGANYA. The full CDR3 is CASGAQGANYAEQFF.

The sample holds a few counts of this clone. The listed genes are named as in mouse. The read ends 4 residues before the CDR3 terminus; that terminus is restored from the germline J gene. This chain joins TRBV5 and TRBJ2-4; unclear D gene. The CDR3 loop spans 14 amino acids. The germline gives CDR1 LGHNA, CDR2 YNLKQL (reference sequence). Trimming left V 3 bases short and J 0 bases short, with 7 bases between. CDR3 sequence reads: CASSHTSSQNTLYF. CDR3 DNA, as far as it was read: TGTGCCAGCAGCCACACATCTAGTCAAAAC.

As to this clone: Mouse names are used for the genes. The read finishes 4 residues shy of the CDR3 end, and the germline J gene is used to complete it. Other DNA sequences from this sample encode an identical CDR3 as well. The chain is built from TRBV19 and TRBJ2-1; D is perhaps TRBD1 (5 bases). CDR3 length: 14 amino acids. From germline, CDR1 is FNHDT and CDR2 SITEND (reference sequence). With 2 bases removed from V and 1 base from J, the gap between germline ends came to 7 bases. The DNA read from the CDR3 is TGTGCCAGCAGTATTTCAGGGAACTATGCT. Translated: CASSISGNYA. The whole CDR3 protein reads CASSISGNYAEQFF.

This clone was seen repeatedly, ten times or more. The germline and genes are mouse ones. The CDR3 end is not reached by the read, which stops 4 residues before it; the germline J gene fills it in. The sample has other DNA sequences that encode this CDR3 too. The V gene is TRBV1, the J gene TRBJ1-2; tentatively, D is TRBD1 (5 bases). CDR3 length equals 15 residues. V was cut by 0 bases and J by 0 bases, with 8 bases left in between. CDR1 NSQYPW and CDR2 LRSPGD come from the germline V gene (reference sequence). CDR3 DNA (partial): TGCACCTGCAGTGCAGATAGGACAACAAACTCC. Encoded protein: CTCSADRTTNS. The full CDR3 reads CTCSADRTTNSDYTF.